A selection of T cell receptor beta chains follows, all from one sample in a study of blood T cell repertoires in COVID-19. Method: immunoSEQ multiplex PCR; TCRdb's copy keeps in-frame clones and lacks some. The profile covers 150,000 to 200,000 clones, with 86% appearing a single time and about 0.81% taken by the ten largest. The sequenced sample consisted of peripheral blood. These receptors all come from a woman in her 70s with acute or convalescent COVID-19. Each CDR3 is given with its conserved first and last residue. Each record gives: clone size, D gene, V gene, J gene, CDR3 protein, CDR3 DNA. A D gene is named only where the DNA matches it firmly. Rows give clone size only sometimes, using once, few, many, or a class for an expanded clone.

-,TRBD1,TRBV27,TRBJ2-1,CASSYTGANSYNEQFF,TGTGCCAGCAGTTACACAGGGGCTAACTCCTACAATGAGCAGTTCTTC
-,TRBD2,TRBV6-5,TRBJ2-3,CASGTSGGTDTQYF,TGTGCCAGCGGAACTAGCGGGGGGACAGATACGCAGTATTTT
-,TRBD2,TRBV19,TRBJ2-5,CASSPLGTSGLQETQYF,TGTGCCAGTAGCCCACTCGGGACTAGCGGGCTGCAAGAGACCCAGTACTTC
-,-,TRBV27,TRBJ1-1,CASSGTRRTEAFF,TGTGCCAGCAGTGGGACTAGGAGGACTGAAGCTTTCTTT
-,TRBD1,TRBV12-5,TRBJ1-2,CASGLAGQGYGYTF,TGTGCTAGTGGTTTGGCGGGACAGGGCTATGGCTACACCTTC
-,TRBD2,TRBV2,TRBJ2-7,CASKRQTIPRAGVDEQYF,TGTGCCAGCAAGCGGCAGACAATCCCCCGAGCGGGAGTTGACGAGCAGTACTTC
few,-,TRBV6-6,TRBJ1-2,CASSYFGSYTF,TGTGCCAGCAGCTACTTCGGGAGCTACACCTTC
once,-,TRBV10-1,TRBJ2-7,CASSESWQGNEQYF,TGCGCCAGCAGTGAGTCTTGGCAGGGAAACGAGCAGTACTTC
-,TRBD2,TRBV6-5,TRBJ2-7,CASSPVAGGPNEQYF,TGTGCCAGCAGTCCCGTAGCGGGAGGCCCCAACGAGCAGTACTTC
-,-,TRBV5-4,TRBJ1-6,CASSRRQGNSPLHF,TGTGCCAGCAGCCGCCGACAAGGCAATTCACCCCTCCACTTT
-,-,TRBV6-4,TRBJ1-2,CASSDSAGATIYGYTF,TGTGCCAGCAGTGACTCCGCAGGGGCGACCATCTATGGCTACACCTTC
-,-,TRBV10-3,TRBJ1-1,CAISYDRNTEAFF,TGTGCCATCAGTTACGACAGAAACACTGAAGCTTTCTTT
-,TRBD1,TRBV7-9,TRBJ2-7,CASSLVGTGNEQYF,TGTGCCAGCAGCTTAGTCGGGACAGGGAACGAGCAGTACTTC
-,TRBD1,TRBV15,TRBJ2-7,CATSVKPGGREQYF,TGTGCCACCAGCGTTAAACCAGGGGGCCGGGAGCAGTACTTC
-,-,TRBV2,TRBJ2-7,CASSGCSGTYEQYF,TGTGCCAGCAGTGGGTGTTCGGGGACCTACGAGCAGTACTTC
-,-,TRBV29-1,TRBJ1-1,CSGGSLNTEAFF,TGCAGCGGGGGTTCGTTGAACACTGAAGCTTTCTTT
-,-,TRBV7-7,TRBJ1-1,CASSFEINTEAFF,TGTGCCAGCAGCTTCGAGATTAACACTGAAGCTTTCTTT
-,TRBD1,TRBV27,TRBJ1-2,CASKDRGLDGYGYTF,TGTGCCAGCAAGGACAGGGGGCTTGATGGCTATGGCTACACCTTC
few,TRBD1,TRBV4-1,TRBJ1-2,CASNRQGVGGYTF,TGCGCCAGCAACAGACAGGGCGTAGGTGGCTACACCTTC
-,TRBD1,TRBV24-1,TRBJ1-2,CATSDGGQGGSGYTF,TGTGCCACCAGTGATGGGGGACAGGGTGGTAGCGGCTACACCTTC
-,-,TRBV2,TRBJ1-3,CASAGLPFGNTIYF,TGTGCCAGCGCAGGGCTTCCTTTTGGAAACACCATATATTTT
-,-,TRBV7-2,TRBJ1-3,CASSQARAGNTIYF,TGTGCCAGCAGCCAGGCGAGGGCCGGAAACACCATATATTTT
-,-,TRBV24-1,TRBJ1-3,CATSDPRGGNTIYF,TGTGCCACCAGTGACCCCCGAGGAGGAAACACCATATATTTT
-,-,TRBV28,TRBJ1-1,CASSLGRNTEAFF,TGTGCCAGCAGTTTGGGGCGGAACACTGAAGCTTTCTTT
-,TRBD2,TRBV5-1,TRBJ2-3,CASSLRPVSGGALTSTDTQYF,TGCGCCAGCAGCCTAAGGCCGGTTAGCGGGGGAGCTTTAACTAGCACAGATACGCAGTATTTT
once,-,TRBV3-1/TRBV3-2,TRBJ1-4,CASSQGEANEKLFF,TGTGCCAGCAGCCAGGGGGAGGCTAATGAAAAACTGTTTTTT
-,TRBD1,TRBV18,TRBJ2-7,CASSLDRGLYEQYF,TGTGCCAGCTCACTTGACAGGGGGCTGTACGAGCAGTACTTC
-,TRBD2,TRBV10-3,TRBJ2-4,CAIRPPGGIQYF,TGTGCCATCCGACCCCCGGGAGGCATTCAGTACTTC
-,-,TRBV2,TRBJ1-3,CASARDGSSGNTIYF,TGTGCCAGCGCCCGGGACGGGAGCTCTGGAAACACCATATATTTT
once,-,TRBV5-1,TRBJ1-2,CASSLGPVGVGYTF,TGCGCCAGCAGCTTAGGGCCCGTCGGGGTCGGCTACACCTTC
-,-,TRBV5-1,TRBJ2-7,CASSPPADSYEQYF,TGCGCCAGCAGCCCCCCGGCGGATTCCTACGAGCAGTACTTC
-,-,TRBV7-6,TRBJ1-6,CASSLTELNSPLHF,TGTGCCAGCAGTCTGACAGAACTCAATTCACCCCTCCACTTT
-,TRBD1,TRBV7-2,TRBJ2-7,CASSLDPGQAYEQYF,TGTGCCAGCAGCTTAGACCCGGGACAGGCCTACGAGCAGTACTTC
-,-,TRBV27,TRBJ1-6,CASSPRKGGSPLHF,TGTGCCAGCAGTCCACGGAAGGGAGGTTCACCCCTCCACTTT
-,-,TRBV9,TRBJ2-7,CASSVLPRPDYEQYF,TGTGCCAGCAGCGTTCTCCCTAGGCCAGACTACGAGCAGTACTTC
once,TRBD2,TRBV7-3,TRBJ2-1,CASSLAQLATTKNEQFF,TGTGCCAGCAGCTTAGCGCAACTAGCGACCACTAAGAATGAGCAGTTCTTC
-,TRBD1,TRBV20-1,TRBJ1-1,CSASKDREAFF,TGCAGTGCTAGCAAGGACAGGGAAGCTTTCTTT
-,TRBD2,TRBV7-2,TRBJ2-7,CASSLGRGRGYEQYF,TGTGCCAGCAGCTTAGGACGCGGGAGGGGCTACGAGCAGTACTTC
-,TRBD1,TRBV18,TRBJ1-5,CASSLGQGANQPQHF,TGTGCCAGCTCACTCGGACAGGGGGCTAATCAGCCCCAGCATTTT
-,TRBD2,TRBV18,TRBJ2-1,CASSKGLAENNEQFF,TGTGCCAGCTCCAAGGGACTAGCGGAAAACAATGAGCAGTTCTTC